Sequencing of this T cell receptor (beta chain) was carried out in a study of shared clonotypes between healthy human individuals (dated by TCRdb to about 2020). Context from the whole study: The cohort comprised a couple of women and a few men aged 18 to 49 years. For each donor, three plates each were used for CD4 naive and CD4 memory, two plates were used for CD8 naive, and one plate was used for CD8 memory. To estimate repertoire size and how much clonotype sharing occurs between individuals, the study deeply sequenced the blood TCR repertoires of 5 or 6 healthy adults. Libraries were prepared and TCR repertoires were sequenced by different laboratories using diverse techniques, in order to increase sequencing depth and limit assay-specific biases. Leukapheresis yielded between about 0.9 and 10 billion PBMCs per donor.

CD8 naive samples were obtained by positive selection for CCR7 among CD45RO-negative cells, yielding a CD45RA+CCR7+ population from which TemRA cells were excluded. The donors were healthy, HIV-negative adults with no recently reported acute infections or vaccinations. Every donor was a Caucasian adult residing in Nashville, Tennessee, USA. Blood was obtained by leukapheresis, after which PBMCs were separated by Ficoll-Histopaque density gradient centrifugation and cryopreserved in liquid nitrogen vapor phase. Purity and quantity of every magnetically sorted T cell population were checked by analytical flow cytometry. Genomic DNA was isolated from each sorted fraction and quantified by UV absorbance on a Nanodrop 2000c. Using the deep immunoSEQ assay, TCR CDR3 regions were amplified from genomic DNA by multiplex PCR. For each cell subset, the extracted genomic DNA was distributed evenly across all wells of several immunoSEQ 96-well plates, and each plate served as one replicate. For sorted subsets, 200 ng of genomic DNA, equivalent to 25,000 to 35,000 T cell genomes, went into each replicate PCR. The purified libraries were quantified using a Qubit 3.0 fluorometer, sized with a Bioanalyzer 2100, and then quantified again using the KAPA Library Quantification kit. Each immunoSEQ 96-well plate was sequenced on its own single-read 150-cycle Illumina NextSeq 550 flow cell. The published analysis was carried out like this. Because the immunoSEQ output held only junctional sequences and lacked quality scores, the filtering could not match the filtering applied to full-length reads. Sequences were annotated with PyIR, a Python wrapper for IgBLAST v1.9, and V/J genes and CDR3 were assigned using IMGT germline references. Reads were removed for weak V/J assignments (E-value above 1e-6), missing CDR3, stop codons, out-of-frame junctions, or ambiguous translated residues. A V3J clonotype was defined by an identical inferred V gene, J gene, and CDR3 amino acid sequence. To compute the percentage overlap between repertoires, the number of shared unique clonotypes was divided by the size of the smaller repertoire. RTK rarefaction, the Chao1 estimator, and Recon v2.1 estimates of unobserved clonotypes were used to assess repertoire richness. Generation probabilities for all TCRbeta clonotypes obtained by the gDNA method from a handful of donors were computed using OLGA. TCRdb re-hosts the immuneACCESS table, in-frame sequences only. Its copies lack some clones; in the studies checked, an unresolved V gene accounts for under half of them, and the cause for the rest is not known. D and trimming were read from the DNA, whereas the V and J calls and clone size are those reported in that table. The sample table contains 1.5 million to 2.5 million clones; only one count was recorded for just under 95% of them. The ten top clones hold roughly 1% of the sample.

Notes on this clone: The antigen it binds to is not known. Base-call qualities are not available, and no considerably larger clone is one nucleotide away.

What the work shows at the level of the full study, not this receptor alone: Rarefaction of sorted-subset datasets indicated incomplete sequencing despite the large sequencing depth. Sharing across a few donors was observed for about 5% of naive CD4, about 4% of naive CD8, over 2% of memory CD4, and approximately 0.41% of memory CD8 clonotypes. Naive subsets generally had larger estimated clonotype richness than memory subsets did. Compared with non-shared clonotypes, the clonotypes found in all four sorted-subset donors had higher generation probabilities. Based on pairwise subsampling, the degree of clonotype sharing among donors was expected to be affected by sequencing depth. Sampling was restricted to blood, and TCR repertoires in tissue are likely to differ from TCR repertoires in blood. The genetic and exposure-history diversity represented was limited by the small number of donors.

Including cysteine and phenylalanine, the CDR3 has 16 amino acids. Only the CDR3 DNA stays, 48 bases, in frame from base 1. CDR1 SEHNR and CDR2 FQNEAQ were looked up in the germline V gene (reference sequence). V drops 5 bases and J drops 5 bases, leaving 22 bases in between. This clonotype was obtained from a man between 18 and 35 years old in good health. The V gene is TRBV7-9 and the J gene is TRBJ2-7; TRBD2 is a possible D gene, resting on 7 matching bases. Sequenced: naive CD8+ T cells sorted from blood. The sample's cell subset or site label, in plain terms: CD45RA+CCR7+. This receptor carries the CDR3 CASSPSKGGGGNEQYF. The nucleotide sequence reads as follows: TGTGCCAGCAGCCCTTCGAAGGGGGGAGGGGGAAACGAGCAGTACTTC.